This record looks at one T cell receptor (beta chain) sequence and its context. These data are taken from a study of Ad26.COV2.S vaccination and SARS-CoV-2 variants. Study background: Intramuscular Ad26.COV2.S doses were given once or twice, 56 days apart.

Method: immunoSEQ multiplex PCR; TCRdb's copy keeps in-frame clones and lacks some. The sample records roughly 450,000 clones, 90% being singletons. The CDR3 is 20 residues long. Trimming at V came to 3 bases and at J to 1 base, leaving 14 bases not matched to a gene. CDR1 is KGHSH, CDR2 LQKENI, per germline. Regarding treatment: roughly 20 received Ad26.COV2.S at low or high dose, single or two shots; roughly five received placebo; per-sample allocation not given. Each sample was drawn 63 days after the first injection (of vaccine or placebo). The specimen was peripheral blood, collected in a trial of Ad26.COV2.S vaccine versus placebo. This chain uses TRBV18 with TRBJ2-6; 8 nucleotides align to TRBD1. The sequence came from a person aged 18 to 65 who received the Ad26.COV2.S COVID-19 vaccine or a placebo. The CDR3 region is CASSPLDRGFTSSGANVLTF. In DNA, the CDR3 is TGTGCCAGCTCACCCCTCGACAGGGGTTTCACCTCATCTGGGGCCAACGTCCTGACTTTC.